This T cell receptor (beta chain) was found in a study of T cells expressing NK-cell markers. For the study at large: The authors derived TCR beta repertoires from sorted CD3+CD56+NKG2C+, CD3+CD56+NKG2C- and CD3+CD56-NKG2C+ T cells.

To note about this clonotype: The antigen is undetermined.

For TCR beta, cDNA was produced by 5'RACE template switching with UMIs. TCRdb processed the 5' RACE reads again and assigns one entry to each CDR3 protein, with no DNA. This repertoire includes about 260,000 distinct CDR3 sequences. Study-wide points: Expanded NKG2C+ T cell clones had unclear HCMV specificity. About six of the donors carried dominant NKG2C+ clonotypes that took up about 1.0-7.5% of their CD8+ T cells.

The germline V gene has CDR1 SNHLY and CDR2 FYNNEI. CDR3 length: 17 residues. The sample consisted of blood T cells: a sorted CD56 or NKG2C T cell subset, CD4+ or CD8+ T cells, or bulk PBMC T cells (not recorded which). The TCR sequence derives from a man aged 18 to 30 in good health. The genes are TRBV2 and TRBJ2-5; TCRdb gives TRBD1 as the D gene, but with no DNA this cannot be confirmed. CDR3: CASSEDGRTGIQETQYF.